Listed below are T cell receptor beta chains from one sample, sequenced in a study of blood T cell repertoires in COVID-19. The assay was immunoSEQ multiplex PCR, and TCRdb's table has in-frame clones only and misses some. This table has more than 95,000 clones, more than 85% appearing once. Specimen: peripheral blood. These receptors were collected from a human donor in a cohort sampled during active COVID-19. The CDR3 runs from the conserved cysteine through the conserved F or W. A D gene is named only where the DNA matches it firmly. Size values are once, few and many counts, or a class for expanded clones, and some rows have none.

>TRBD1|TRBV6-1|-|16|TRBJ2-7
CASSEASGDRGFEQYF
TGTGCCAGCAGTGAAGCGTCTGGGGACAGGGGCTTTGAGCAGTACTTC
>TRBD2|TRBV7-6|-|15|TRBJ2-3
CASSPSGGSTDTQYF
TGTGCCAGCAGTCCGAGCGGGGGTAGCACAGATACGCAGTATTTT
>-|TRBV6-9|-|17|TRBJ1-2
CASTLLGGLGHLPGYTF
TGTGCCAGCACTCTCCTGGGAGGGCTGGGACATCTACCCGGCTACACCTTC
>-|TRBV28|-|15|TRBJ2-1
CASLTVTGPYNEQFF
TGTGCCAGTTTGACTGTGACAGGCCCTTACAATGAGCAGTTCTTC
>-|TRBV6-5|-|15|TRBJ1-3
CASRPGVNSGNTIYF
TGTGCCAGTAGGCCAGGGGTTAACTCTGGAAACACCATATATTTT
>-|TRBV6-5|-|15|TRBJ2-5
CASIAGERHQETQYF
TGTGCCAGCATCGCGGGCGAGCGACACCAAGAGACCCAGTACTTC
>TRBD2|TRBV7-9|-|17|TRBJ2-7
CASSLALTSGAPYEQYF
TGTGCCAGCAGCTTAGCCTTGACTAGCGGGGCCCCCTACGAGCAGTACTTC
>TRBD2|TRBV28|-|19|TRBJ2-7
CASSLPRTSGSLQIYEQYF
TGTGCCAGCAGTTTACCTCGGACTAGCGGGAGTCTCCAAATCTACGAGCAGTACTTC
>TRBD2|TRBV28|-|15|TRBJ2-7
CASRSTSGVDYEQYF
TGTGCCAGCAGGTCGACTAGCGGGGTTGACTACGAGCAGTACTTC
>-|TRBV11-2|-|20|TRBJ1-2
CASSLDVVRVPQLINYGYTF
TGTGCCAGCAGCTTAGATGTTGTGAGGGTCCCCCAACTAATTAACTATGGCTACACCTTC
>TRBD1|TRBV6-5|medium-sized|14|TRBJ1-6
CASSSGQLNSPLHF
TGTGCCAGCAGTTCGGGACAGCTTAATTCACCCCTCCACTTT
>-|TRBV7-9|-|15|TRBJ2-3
CASSLKGVRTDTQYF
TGTGCCAGCAGCTTAAAAGGGGTTCGCACAGATACGCAGTATTTT
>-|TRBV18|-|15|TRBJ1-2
CASSPQGNRNYGYTF
TGTGCCAGCTCACCTCAGGGGAACCGTAACTATGGCTACACCTTC
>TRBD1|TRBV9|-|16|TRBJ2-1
CASRRSWDSPYNEQFF
TGTGCCAGCAGACGGTCTTGGGACAGCCCATACAATGAGCAGTTCTTC
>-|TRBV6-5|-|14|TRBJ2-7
CASSYSQASYEQYF
TGTGCCAGCAGTTACAGTCAAGCCTCCTACGAGCAGTACTTC
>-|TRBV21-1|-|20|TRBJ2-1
CASSKVGASGTGYVPNEQFF
TGTGCCAGCAGCAAGGTAGGAGCCTCCGGGACAGGGTACGTGCCGAATGAGCAGTTCTTC
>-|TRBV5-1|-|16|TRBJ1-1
CASSLAFGGRFTEAFF
TGCGCCAGCAGCTTGGCCTTTGGAGGACGGTTCACTGAAGCTTTCTTT
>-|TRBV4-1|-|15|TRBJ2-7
CASSLHMAEIYEQYF
TGCGCCAGCAGCCTACACATGGCGGAAATCTACGAGCAGTACTTC
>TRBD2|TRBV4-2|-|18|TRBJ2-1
CASSQDGLGREPYNEQFF
TGTGCCAGCAGCCAAGATGGGCTCGGGCGGGAGCCGTACAATGAGCAGTTCTTC
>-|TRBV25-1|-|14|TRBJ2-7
CASSAGHGALEQYF
TGTGCCAGCAGTGCGGGACATGGGGCCCTCGAGCAGTACTTC
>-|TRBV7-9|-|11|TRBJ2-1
CASSLGAEQFF
TGTGCCAGCAGCTTAGGGGCTGAGCAGTTCTTC
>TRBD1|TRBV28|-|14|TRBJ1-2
CASTRTGALYGYTF
TGTGCCAGCACCCGGACAGGGGCACTCTATGGCTACACCTTC
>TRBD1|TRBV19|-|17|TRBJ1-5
CASKGPGTGHSNQPQHF
TGTGCCAGTAAAGGCCCCGGGACAGGGCATAGCAATCAGCCCCAGCATTTT
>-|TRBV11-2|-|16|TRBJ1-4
CASSLDPRGLSEKLFF
TGTGCCAGCAGCTTAGATCCGCGGGGGCTTAGTGAAAAACTGTTTTTT
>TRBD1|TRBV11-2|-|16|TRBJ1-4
CASSRSIGQGTEKLFF
TGTGCCAGCAGCCGAAGTATAGGACAGGGCACTGAAAAACTGTTTTTT
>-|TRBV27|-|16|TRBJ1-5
CASSLDGLDSNQPQHF
TGTGCCAGCAGTTTAGACGGGTTAGATAGCAATCAGCCCCAGCATTTT
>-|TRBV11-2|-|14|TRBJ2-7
CASSYGTPFYEQYF
TGTGCCAGCAGTTACGGGACTCCCTTCTACGAGCAGTACTTC
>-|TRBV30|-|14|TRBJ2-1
CAWRKGGGYNEQFF
TGTGCCTGGAGGAAGGGAGGGGGCTACAATGAGCAGTTCTTC